What follows describes a single T cell receptor (beta chain). Other DNA sequences from this sample encode an identical CDR3 as well. This specimen comes from a study of control samples from healthy donors and cancer patients. The method was immunoSEQ multiplex PCR; TCRdb's version includes in-frame clones alone and lacks a portion of them. The sample consists of about 120,000 clones, roughly 92% of them appearing once. CDR3 size: 13 residues. With 0 bases removed from V and 7 bases from J, the gap between germline ends came to 8 bases. Germline assignment: CDR1 SGDLS and CDR2 YYNGEE. The rearrangement joins TRBV9 to TRBJ1-5, with unresolved D. What was sequenced was PBMCs. This receptor was identified in an elderly man with head and neck cancer. The CDR3: CASSVGQNQPQHF. CDR3 nucleotide sequence: TGTGCCAGCAGCGTAGGGCAGAACCAGCCCCAGCATTTT.